This TCR beta chain was profiled in a study of CD8+CD57+ T cells in acquired aplastic anemia. Study context: Sorted CD4+ and CD8+ cells yielded roughly 3.1 ug of DNA on average. The study obtained roughly 10 million reads on average for CD4+ cells from healthy donors.

This clonotype was seen many times. Trimming removed 0 bases from V and 5 bases from J, with 14 bases in between. This CDR3 comprises 14 residues. Germline CDR1 DFQATT, CDR2 SNEGSKA (reference sequence). Genomic DNA served as template for TCR beta VDJ and CDR3 profiling. In TCRdb, the reads were re-called with MiXCR into one record per CDR3 protein. Of 150,000 to 200,000 distinct CDR3 sequences listed, just over 45% are singletons. The material sequenced was sorted CD4+, CD8+, or CD8+CD57+ T cells (not recorded which) from PBMCs. This clonotype was obtained from a human donor in good health. The chain uses TRBV20-1 and TRBJ2-7, with D maybe TRBD2 (5 bases). The CDR3 DNA is TGCAGTGCTAGAGAGGGTGAGGGTCCCCACGAGCAGTACTTC. Encoded protein: CSAREGEGPHEQYF.